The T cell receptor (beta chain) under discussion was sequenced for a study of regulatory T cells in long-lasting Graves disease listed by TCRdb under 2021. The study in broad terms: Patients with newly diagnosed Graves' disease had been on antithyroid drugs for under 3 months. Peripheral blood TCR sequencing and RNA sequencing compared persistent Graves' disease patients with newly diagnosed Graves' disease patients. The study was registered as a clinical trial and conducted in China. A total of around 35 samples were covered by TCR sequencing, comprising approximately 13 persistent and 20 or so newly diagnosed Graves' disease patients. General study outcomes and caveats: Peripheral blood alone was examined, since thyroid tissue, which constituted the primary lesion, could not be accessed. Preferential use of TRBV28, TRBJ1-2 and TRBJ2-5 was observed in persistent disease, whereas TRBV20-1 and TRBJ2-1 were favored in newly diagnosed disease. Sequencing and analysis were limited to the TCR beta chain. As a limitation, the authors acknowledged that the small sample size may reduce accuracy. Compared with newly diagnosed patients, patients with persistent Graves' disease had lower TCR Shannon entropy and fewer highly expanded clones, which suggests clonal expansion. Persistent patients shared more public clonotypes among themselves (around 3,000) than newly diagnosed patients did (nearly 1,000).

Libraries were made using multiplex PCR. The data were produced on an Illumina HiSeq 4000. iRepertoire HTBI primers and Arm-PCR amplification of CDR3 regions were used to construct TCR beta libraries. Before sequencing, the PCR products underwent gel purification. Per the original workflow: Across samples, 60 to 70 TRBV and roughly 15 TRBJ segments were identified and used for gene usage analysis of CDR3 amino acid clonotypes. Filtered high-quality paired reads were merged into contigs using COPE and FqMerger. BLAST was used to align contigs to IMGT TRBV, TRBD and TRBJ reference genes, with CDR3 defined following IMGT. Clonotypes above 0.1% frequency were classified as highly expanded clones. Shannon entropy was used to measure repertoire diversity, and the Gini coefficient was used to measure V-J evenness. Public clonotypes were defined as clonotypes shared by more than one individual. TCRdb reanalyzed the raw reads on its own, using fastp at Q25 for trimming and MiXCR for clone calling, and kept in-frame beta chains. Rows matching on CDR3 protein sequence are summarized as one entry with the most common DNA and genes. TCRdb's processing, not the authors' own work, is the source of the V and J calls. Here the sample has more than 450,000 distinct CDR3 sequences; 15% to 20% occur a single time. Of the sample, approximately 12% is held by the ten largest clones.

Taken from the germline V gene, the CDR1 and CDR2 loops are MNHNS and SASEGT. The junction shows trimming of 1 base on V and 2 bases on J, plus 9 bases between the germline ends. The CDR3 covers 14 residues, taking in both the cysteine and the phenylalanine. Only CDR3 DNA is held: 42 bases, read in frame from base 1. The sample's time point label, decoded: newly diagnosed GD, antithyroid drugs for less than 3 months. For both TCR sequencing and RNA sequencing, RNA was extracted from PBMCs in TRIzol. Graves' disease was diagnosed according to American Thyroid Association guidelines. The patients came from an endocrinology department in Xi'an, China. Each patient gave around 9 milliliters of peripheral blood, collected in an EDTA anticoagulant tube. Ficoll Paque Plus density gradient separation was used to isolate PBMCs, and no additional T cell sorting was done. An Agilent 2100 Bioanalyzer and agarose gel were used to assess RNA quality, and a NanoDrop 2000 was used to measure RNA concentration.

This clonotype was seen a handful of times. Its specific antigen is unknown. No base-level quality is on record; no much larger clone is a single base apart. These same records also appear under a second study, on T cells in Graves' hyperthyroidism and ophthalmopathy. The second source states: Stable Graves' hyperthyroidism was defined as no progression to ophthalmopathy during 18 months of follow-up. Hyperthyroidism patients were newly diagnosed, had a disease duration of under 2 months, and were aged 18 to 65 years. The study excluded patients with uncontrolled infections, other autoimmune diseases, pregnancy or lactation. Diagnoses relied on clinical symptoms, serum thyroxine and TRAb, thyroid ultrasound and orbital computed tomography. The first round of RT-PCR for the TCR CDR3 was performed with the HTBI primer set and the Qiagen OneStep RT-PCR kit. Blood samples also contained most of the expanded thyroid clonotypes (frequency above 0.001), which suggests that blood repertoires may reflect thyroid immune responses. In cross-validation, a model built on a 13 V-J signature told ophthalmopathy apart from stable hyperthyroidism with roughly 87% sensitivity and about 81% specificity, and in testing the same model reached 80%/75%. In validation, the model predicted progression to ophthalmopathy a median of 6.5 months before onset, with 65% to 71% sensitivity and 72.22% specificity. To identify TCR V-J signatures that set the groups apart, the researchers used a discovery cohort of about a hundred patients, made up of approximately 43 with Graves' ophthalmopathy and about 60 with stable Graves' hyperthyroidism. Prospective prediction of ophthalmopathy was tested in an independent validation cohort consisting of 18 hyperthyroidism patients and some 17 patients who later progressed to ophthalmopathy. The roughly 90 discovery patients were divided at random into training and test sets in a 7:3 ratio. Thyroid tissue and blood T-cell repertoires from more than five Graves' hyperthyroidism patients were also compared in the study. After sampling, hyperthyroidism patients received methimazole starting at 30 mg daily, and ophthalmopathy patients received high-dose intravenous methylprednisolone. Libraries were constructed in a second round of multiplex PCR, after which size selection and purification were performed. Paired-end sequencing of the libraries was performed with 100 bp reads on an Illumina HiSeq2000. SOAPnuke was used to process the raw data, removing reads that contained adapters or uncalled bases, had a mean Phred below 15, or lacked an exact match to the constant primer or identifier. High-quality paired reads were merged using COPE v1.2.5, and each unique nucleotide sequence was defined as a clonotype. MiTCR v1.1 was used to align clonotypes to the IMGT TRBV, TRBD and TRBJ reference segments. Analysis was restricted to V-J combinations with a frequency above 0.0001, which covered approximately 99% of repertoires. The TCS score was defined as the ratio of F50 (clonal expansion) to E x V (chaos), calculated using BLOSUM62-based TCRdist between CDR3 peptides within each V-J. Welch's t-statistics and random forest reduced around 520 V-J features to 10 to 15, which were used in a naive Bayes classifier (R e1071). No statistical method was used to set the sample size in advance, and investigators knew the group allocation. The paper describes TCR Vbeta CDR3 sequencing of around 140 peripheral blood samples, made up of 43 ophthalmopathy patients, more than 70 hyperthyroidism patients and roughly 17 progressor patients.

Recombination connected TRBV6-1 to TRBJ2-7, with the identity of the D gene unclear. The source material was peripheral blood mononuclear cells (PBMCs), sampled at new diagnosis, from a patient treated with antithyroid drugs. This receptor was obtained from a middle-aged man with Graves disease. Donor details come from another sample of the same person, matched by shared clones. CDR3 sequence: CASSEEAATYEQYF. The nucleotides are TGTGCCAGCAGTGAAGAGGCTGCTACCTACGAGCAGTACTTC.